Listed below are T cell receptor beta chains from one sample, sequenced in a study of T cell responses to AZD1222 COVID-19 vaccine. TCRdb's table, derived via immunoSEQ multiplex PCR, lists solely in-frame clones and lacks some. Here the sample spans about 64,000 clones, about 80% being singletons. Sample: peripheral blood, taken 28 days after the second AZD1222 dose. These receptor sequences come from an adult who received the AZD1222 COVID-19 vaccine. The CDR3 runs from the conserved cysteine through the conserved F or W. Each record gives: D gene, J gene, V gene, clone size, CDR3 DNA, CDR3 protein. A D gene is named only where the DNA matches it firmly. The size entry is marked missing in some rows and otherwise reads once, few, many or a size class.

TRBD2 TRBJ2-1 TRBV28 few TGTGCCAGCCAACTAGCGGGGCCGAGCTCCTACAATGAGCAGTTCTTC CASQLAGPSSYNEQFF
TRBD2 TRBJ2-6 TRBV9 . TGTGCCAGCAGCCCAACCACTAGCGGAACTTATTCTGGGGCCAACGTCCTGACTTTC CASSPTTSGTYSGANVLTF
. TRBJ2-4 TRBV6-6 . TGTGCCAGCAGTCAACCCGGGACATTTGCAGGATCTGGAAACATTCAGTACTTC CASSQPGTFAGSGNIQYF
. TRBJ2-5 TRBV12-3/TRBV12-4 once TGTGCCAGCAGTTTCGAGGGGGGAAAGACCCAGTACTTC CASSFEGGKTQYF
. TRBJ1-6 TRBV5-6 . TGTGCCAGCAGCCGCGGCCGGTATTCACCCCTCCACTTT CASSRGRYSPLHF
. TRBJ2-7 TRBV4-1 . TGCGCCAGCAGCCAAGCCCCGGGAAACTACGAGCAGTACTTC CASSQAPGNYEQYF
. TRBJ2-7 TRBV4-1 . TGCGCCAGCAGCCTTACAAGGGGTAGCCTCGAGCAGTACTTC CASSLTRGSLEQYF
TRBD1 TRBJ2-5 TRBV3-1/TRBV3-2 . TGTGCCAGCAGCCAAGAAGACAGGGGTGGTACCCAGTACTTC CASSQEDRGGTQYF
. TRBJ1-4 TRBV21-1 . TGTGCCAGCAGCAAACGGCGGGGGGCCGGTGAAAAACTGTTTTTT CASSKRRGAGEKLFF
. TRBJ2-5 TRBV7-9 . TGTGCCAGCAGCTTAGACCTAGGGCAAGAGACCCAGTACTTC CASSLDLGQETQYF
TRBD1 TRBJ1-1 TRBV27 . TGTGCCAGCAGGCCCACAGGGGGCACTGAAGCTTTCTTT CASRPTGGTEAFF
. TRBJ1-3 TRBV7-9 . TGTGCCAGCAGCTTAGGGTCTGGAAACACCATATATTTT CASSLGSGNTIYF
TRBD1 TRBJ1-6 TRBV7-8 . TGTGCCAGCAGCCGGGGACAGAGGGATTCACCCCTCCACTTT CASSRGQRDSPLHF
. TRBJ2-1 TRBV4-2 . TGTGCCAGCAGCCAAAGGGGGGGGACAGAACCCTACAATGAGCAGTTCTTC CASSQRGGTEPYNEQFF
TRBD2 TRBJ2-7 TRBV3-1/TRBV3-2 once TGTGCCAATCCGGAGGCAGGGCGGGGGATCCACTACGAGCAGTACTTC CANPEAGRGIHYEQYF
. TRBJ1-3 TRBV5-4 once TGTGCCAGCCACGAGGTCTCTGGAAACACCATATATTTT CASHEVSGNTIYF
. TRBJ1-2 TRBV29-1 . TGCAGCGTTGAGAGGGGGGAGAACTATGGCTACACCTTC CSVERGENYGYTF
. TRBJ2-1 TRBV6-1 . TGTGCCAGCAGTGAATTTGCGGGGGCTTACAATGAGCAGTTCTTC CASSEFAGAYNEQFF
. TRBJ2-1 TRBV6-2/TRBV6-3 . TGTGCCAGCAGTTCCCTGGGAGACAATGAGCAGTTCTTC CASSSLGDNEQFF
. TRBJ1-3 TRBV2 . TGTGCCAGCAAACCCGGGACACTCTCTGGAAACACCATATATTTT CASKPGTLSGNTIYF
. TRBJ1-1 TRBV19 . TGTGCCAGTAGTATAGGGTACAGGCGGGAGAACACTGAAGCTTTCTTT CASSIGYRRENTEAFF
TRBD1 TRBJ2-5 TRBV5-4 . TGTGCCAGCAGCCCACAGGGGGCACTCCAAGAGACCCAGTACTTC CASSPQGALQETQYF
. TRBJ1-5 TRBV7-9 . TGTGCCAGCAGCTTAGCCGAGGGGGGGTTTTGGAATCAGCCCCAGCATTTT CASSLAEGGFWNQPQHF
. TRBJ1-5 TRBV2 . TGTGCCAGCAGTGAAGGTGGGACGGCAAACAATCAGCCCCAGCATTTT CASSEGGTANNQPQHF
. TRBJ1-2 TRBV4-3 . TGCGCCAGCAGCCAAGACAGAGGAGACGGGTATGGCTACACCTTC CASSQDRGDGYGYTF
. TRBJ1-3 TRBV19 . TGTGCCAGTAGGAGGGACCCCTACAACTCTGGAAACACCATATATTTT CASRRDPYNSGNTIYF
. TRBJ2-5 TRBV18 . TGTGCCAGCTCACCACTTCCCCAAGAGACCCAGTACTTC CASSPLPQETQYF